The 16 T cell receptor beta chains below were found in one sample sequenced in a study of blood T cells in healthy people across ages. Then a second PCR, running roughly 7 to 11 cycles, was carried out with a sample-barcoded 5' primer and a J-beta primer mix. One entry per CDR3 protein results from TCRdb running MiXCR on the 5' RACE reads. This table has 1,800,000 or so distinct CDR3 sequences, approximately 39% appearing once. Sequencing was carried out using blood. The receptor source for this set is a human donor in good health.

This chain links TRBV7-8 with TRBJ1-2; D call uncertain. The CDR3 covers 12 residues. CDR1 and CDR2 from the germline V gene are SGHVS and FQNEAQ. Deletions cut 1 base from V and 9 bases from J, with 9 bases between. The DNA for the CDR3 is TGTGCCAGCAGCTTAGAGCGCAGGAGCTACACCTTC. Translation gives CASSLERRSYTF. Combining the CDR3 with reference TRBV7-8 and TRBJ1-2 gives the whole variable domain GAGVSQSPRYKVAKRGQDVALRCDPISGHVSLFWYQQALGQGPEFLTYFQNEAQLDKSGLPSDRFFAERPEGSVSTLKIQRTQQEDSAVYLCASSLERRSYTFGSGTRLTVV.

This chain uses TRBV7-9 with TRBJ1-1, with D tentatively TRBD1 (6 bases). CDR3 size: 16 residues. Germline V CDR1 and CDR2: SEHNR, FQNEAQ (reference sequence). Trimming took off 5 bases at V and 2 bases at J, with 18 bases between the two ends. The CDR3 loop is CASSPPVNRVNTEAFF. The DNA for the CDR3 is TGTGCCAGCAGCCCGCCCGTTAACAGGGTTAACACTGAAGCTTTCTTT.

In the case of this clonotype: This could be a read error, since a much larger clone is one nucleotide away. The chain couples TRBV4-3 to TRBJ2-3; D is perhaps TRBD1 or TRBD2 (6 bases each). CDR1 LGHNA and CDR2 YSLEER come from the germline V gene. The CDR3 sequence is 17 residues long. V was trimmed by 5 bases and J by 2 bases, leaving 20 bases between them. CDR3 nucleotides: TGCGCCAGCAGCACAGGGACTGGCGGGGCACACACAGATACGCAGTATTTT. This sequence encodes CASSTGTGGAHTDTQYF.

The rearrangement joins TRBV7-2 to TRBJ2-1, with D unclear. The CDR3 totals 16 residues. Trimming pared 4 bases from V and 1 base from J, leaving 14 bases between. From germline, CDR1 is SGHTA and CDR2 FQGNSA. CDR3 DNA: TGTGCCAGCAGCTCCTTGACTGGTCTATCCTACAATGAGCAGTTCTTC. Translating gives CASSSLTGLSYNEQFF. Filled out from reference TRBV7-2 and TRBJ2-1, the complete variable domain reads GAGVSQSPSNKVTEKGKDVELRCDPISGHTALYWYRQSLGQGLEFLIYFQGNSAPDKSGLPSDRFSAERTGGSVSTLTIQRTQQEDSAVYLCASSSLTGLSYNEQFFGPGTRLTVL.

The CDR3 DNA reads as TGCAGCGTCCCCAGGGCGGGACCCACAGATACGCAGTATTTT. This encodes CSVPRAGPTDTQYF. V is TRBV29-1 and J is TRBJ2-3; D may be TRBD2 (6 bases). The germline V gene has CDR1 SQVTM and CDR2 ANQGSEA. Trimming removed 6 bases at V and 2 bases at J, with 15 bases between. The CDR3 totals 14 residues.

This clonotype was observed a handful of times. The CDR3 protein is CASSLPRQGDYNEQFF. CDR3 sequence (DNA): TGTGCCAGCAGCCTACCCCGGCAGGGGGACTACAATGAGCAGTTCTTC. This chain joins TRBV7-8 and TRBJ2-1; 7 positions agree with TRBD1. In germline, CDR1 is SGHVS, CDR2 FQNEAQ. The CDR3 has 16 amino acids. The V gene end was trimmed by 5 bases and the J gene end by 3 bases; junction bases not matched to a gene: 10.

The genes are TRBV6-5 and TRBJ1-5; no clear D gene. Germline loops: CDR1 MNHEY, CDR2 SVGAGI. The CDR3 spans 12 residues. V dropped 6 bases and J dropped 6 bases, with 9 bases sitting between them. CDR3 protein: CASSSSAQPQHF. The CDR3, as DNA: TGTGCCAGCAGCTCATCTGCTCAGCCCCAGCATTTT.

The chain joins TRBV5-1 to TRBJ2-3; D is uncertain. Trimming took 0 bases from V and 8 from J, leaving 16 bases between them. In germline, CDR1 is SGHRS, CDR2 YFSETQ. The CDR3 loop spans 15 amino acids. CDR3 bases: TGCGCCAGCAGCTTGGACGGCCTTTTTAGGAGTACGCAGTATTTT. Its protein is CASSLDGLFRSTQYF.

This clonotype has ten or more counts. This chain uses TRBV7-2 with TRBJ2-1, with 12 bases aligning to TRBD2. CDR3 length: 13 residues. CDR1 is SGHTA and CDR2 is FQGNSA in the germline V gene. V shed 7 bases, J shed 10 bases, and the junction held 5 bases outside the gene matches. The CDR3 region has the DNA TGTGCCAGCATACTAGCGGGGGGCTGGGAGCAGTTCTTC. Protein product: CASILAGGWEQFF.

There are a few counts of this clonotype. The chain is built from TRBV7-6 and TRBJ2-3; 10 bases align to TRBD2. This CDR3 region has 16 residues. Germline CDR1 and CDR2: SGHVS and FNYEAQ. With 1 base clipped from V and 4 bases from J, the junction kept 5 bases outside the gene matches. The chain's CDR3 is CASSLVLSGGADTQYF. DNA for the CDR3: TGTGCCAGCAGCTTAGTTCTGAGCGGGGGGGCAGATACGCAGTATTTT.

This sequence joins TRBV20-1 and TRBJ1-4; 9 bases map to TRBD1. This CDR3 has 14 amino acids. V gave up 6 bases and J gave up 7 bases; unmatched junction bases: 9. Germline assignment: CDR1 DFQATT and CDR2 SNEGSKA (reference sequence). CDR3: CSAEPGQGREKLFF. CDR3 nucleotide sequence: TGCAGTGCCGAACCGGGACAGGGACGTGAAAAACTGTTTTTT.

This sequence joins TRBV7-9 and TRBJ1-2; 9 bases match TRBD1. Germline V gene data show CDR1 as SEHNR and CDR2 as FQNEAQ (reference sequence). Germline trimming cut 5 bases from V and 7 bases from J; bases unmatched to any gene: 11. The CDR3 runs 15 residues. The CDR3 nucleotides read TGTGCCAGCAGCCCGCGATCCGGGACAGGGTTTGGCTACACCTTC. It encodes CASSPRSGTGFGYTF.

This chain uses TRBV20-1 with TRBJ2-3; perhaps TRBD2 as D (5 bases). Trimming shortened V by 0 bases and J by 0 bases, and 13 bases separated the two germline ends. Germline V CDR1 and CDR2: DFQATT, SNEGSKA (reference sequence). The CDR3 consists of 16 residues. CDR3 nucleotides: TGCAGTGCTAGAGATTCCCTAGCAGTTAGCACAGATACGCAGTATTTT. This translates into CSARDSLAVSTDTQYF.

The J gene is TRBJ1-5, the V gene TRBV12-3 or TRBV12-4; a possible D gene is TRBD1 (6 bases). CDR3 size: 14 residues. With 7 bases removed from V and 5 bases from J, the gap between germline ends came to 15 bases. The CDR3 DNA reads as TGTGCCAGCAACCGAGGAGGGGGTCATCAGCCCCAGCATTTT. It specifies CASNRGGGHQPQHF.

The table lists this clonotype with a few counts. The genes are TRBV7-6 and TRBJ2-5; tentative D call: TRBD2 (5 bases). Trimming left V 5 bases short and J 10 bases short, with 14 bases between. Germline V gene lookup returns CDR1 SGHVS and CDR2 FNYEAQ. The CDR3 consists of 12 residues. The CDR3 loop is CASSIGLGDQYF. The DNA for the CDR3 is TGTGCCAGCAGCATAGGGCTCGGGGACCAGTACTTC.

This clonotype came up a few times. CDR3 DNA: TGTGCCAGCAGCGCCCTTGGTCAGGGTTTGGCTTTCTTT. Translated: CASSALGQGLAFF. The J gene is TRBJ1-1, the V gene TRBV7-2; perhaps TRBD1 as D (5 bases). The CDR3 sequence is 13 residues long. The germline V gene encodes CDR1 SGHTA and CDR2 FQGNSA. Trimming took 5 bases from V and 11 from J, leaving 18 bases between them.